The present TCR beta chain was sequenced within a study of T-cell reconstitution after alpha-beta-depleted transplantation in children. Findings and limits, study-wide: Most T-cell counts and diversity one year after the transplant came from T cells that were newly produced.

Preparation of the TCRbeta library used unique molecular identifiers. MiXCR was run by TCRdb on the PCR reads, yielding one entry per CDR3 protein. The profile shows roughly 74,000 distinct CDR3 sequences, 15% to 20% of them singletons. This clonotype has a handful of counts. Its cognate antigen is unknown. The junction had 8 bases not matched to a gene; V was cut back by 5 bases and J by 3 bases. The CDR3 is 14 residues long. CDR1 DFQATT and CDR2 SNEGSKA come from the germline V gene (reference sequence). The sequence derives from a male patient under 10 years old who had a stem cell transplant for acute lymphoblastic leukemia, so the T cells may come from the graft donor. The sequencing here drew on PBMCs, mostly from graft donor cells, taken 360 days after TCRalphabeta/CD19-depleted stem cell transplant. The chain combines TRBV20-1 with TRBJ2-7; TRBD1 matches 9 bases. The CDR3 nucleotides are TGCAGTGCTCGGACCGGGACAGGGAACTACGAGCAGTACTTC. Its protein is CSARTGTGNYEQYF.